Below, 3 T cell receptor beta chains from the same sample are listed, as sequenced in a study of T cell responses to AZD1222 COVID-19 vaccine. Clones were read by immunoSEQ multiplex PCR, and TCRdb kept only the in-frame ones, dropping some. This table has around 160,000 clones, 91% appearing once. The sequencing used peripheral blood, collected on day 0 of AZD1222 vaccination. These receptors were obtained from an adult in good health.

The rearrangement uses TRBV13 and TRBJ2-1, with 8 positions matching TRBD2. Germline V gene sequence: CDR1 PRHDT, CDR2 FYEKMQ (reference sequence). This CDR3 is built from 14 residues. Unmatched junction bases numbered 7, after V lost 3 bases and J lost 9 bases. The DNA of the CDR3 is TGTGCCAGCAGCTTTGGACTAGCCCTTTTTGAGCAGTTCTTC. Translated: CASSFGLALFEQFF.

This chain joins TRBV29-1 and TRBJ1-1; 7 bases line up with TRBD1. After removal of 6 bases from V and 0 bases from J, the junction contained 4 bases not matched to a gene. Germline assignment: CDR1 SQVTM and CDR2 ANQGSEA. The CDR3 totals 13 residues. The CDR3 protein is CSVSGQMNTEAFF. The CDR3 DNA reads TGCAGCGTGTCGGGACAGATGAACACTGAAGCTTTCTTT.

The chain is built from TRBV27 and TRBJ2-2, with a possible D match to TRBD1 (6 bases). V shed 4 bases and J shed 4 bases, with 13 bases lying between them. The CDR3 covers 15 residues. Germline lookup yields CDR1 MNHEY and CDR2 SMNVEV (reference sequence). This CDR3 reads CASSSGVNPTGELFF. CDR3 DNA sequence: TGTGCCAGCAGTTCAGGGGTCAACCCCACCGGGGAGCTGTTTTTT.